This entry features one TCR beta chain sequence. Its antigen is not yet known. There are no base qualities to consult, and no much larger clone falls within one base. The sample has other DNA sequences that encode this CDR3 too. Healthy HIV-negative adults with no recently reported acute infections or vaccinations were included as donors. Every donor was a Caucasian adult living in Nashville, Tennessee, USA. CD4+ T cells were enriched through magnetic negative selection, after which naive cells were positively selected on CD45RA and the remaining negative fraction served as the memory subset. Blood was obtained by leukapheresis, after which PBMCs were separated by Ficoll-Histopaque density gradient centrifugation and cryopreserved in liquid nitrogen vapor phase. Purity and quantity of every magnetically sorted T cell population were checked by analytical flow cytometry. Genomic DNA was isolated from every sorted fraction and measured by UV absorbance on a Nanodrop 2000c.

CDR1 and CDR2 are drawn from the germline V gene (reference sequence): MNHNY, SVGAGI. V is pruned by 2 bases and J by 2 bases, leaving 6 bases of the junction without a gene match. The CDR3 spans 16 residues, from the cysteine through the phenylalanine. Only the CDR3 DNA stays, 48 bases, in frame from base 1. Using the deep immunoSEQ assay, TCR CDR3 regions were amplified from genomic DNA by multiplex PCR. Extracted genomic DNA from each cell subset was distributed evenly across all wells of several immunoSEQ 96-well plates, and each plate was treated as a replicate. For sorted subsets, about 200 ng genomic DNA, equal to tens of thousands of T cell genomes, was loaded into each replicate PCR. Purified libraries were measured with a Qubit 3.0 fluorometer, size-checked on a Bioanalyzer 2100, and measured again with the KAPA Library Quantification kit. Every immunoSEQ 96-well plate was sequenced on a separate single-read 150-cycle Illumina NextSeq 550 flow cell. The authors processed their data as follows. The immunoSEQ output contained only junctional sequences without quality scores, so filtering could not match that applied to full-length reads. Sequences were annotated with PyIR, a Python wrapper for IgBLAST v1.9, and V/J genes and CDR3 were assigned using IMGT germline references. Reads were filtered out if the reads had weak V/J assignments (E-value above 1e-6), no CDR3, stop codons, out-of-frame junctions, or ambiguous translated residues. V3J clonotypes were defined as sequences sharing an identical inferred V gene, J gene, and CDR3 amino acid sequence. Percentage overlap between repertoires was calculated by dividing the number of shared unique clonotypes by the size of the smaller repertoire. Richness of each repertoire was evaluated using RTK rarefaction, the Chao1 estimator, and Recon v2.1 estimates of unobserved clonotypes. OLGA was used to compute generation probabilities for all TCRbeta clonotypes that the gDNA method yielded from a handful of donors. The immuneACCESS repertoire file appears here via TCRdb, limited to in-frame rearrangements. These files lack a portion of the clones; in checked studies, under half of the deficit traces to unresolved V genes, and the cause of the others is not known. Clone size and V and J calls were adopted from that table, with D and trimming inferred from the DNA. The sample contains over a million clones, about 84% of them found a single time. 0.5% to 0.6% of the sample goes to the ten largest clones.

These data originate in a study of shared clonotypes between healthy human individuals (dated by TCRdb to 2018 to 2020). Background for the entire study: A few men and two women, aged 18 to 49 years, made up the cohort. Per donor, three plates each were used for CD4 naive and CD4 memory, two for CD8 naive, and one for CD8 memory. To estimate repertoire size and how much clonotypes are shared between individuals, the study performed deep sequencing of blood TCR repertoires from five healthy adults. Different laboratories and diverse techniques were used to prepare libraries and sequence TCR repertoires, to increase sequencing depth and limit assay-specific biases. Between about 0.8 and 9 billion PBMCs per donor were obtained by leukapheresis.

The research as a whole found: Naive subsets generally had larger estimated clonotype richness than memory subsets. Even with the large sequencing depth, rarefaction of the sorted-subset datasets indicated that sequencing was incomplete. The small number of donors limited the genetic and exposure-history diversity represented. Approximately 5% of naive CD4, 3.5% of naive CD8, 2.3% of memory CD4, and about 0.4% of memory CD8 clonotypes were shared across several donors. Based on pairwise subsampling, the degree of clonotype sharing among donors was expected to be affected by sequencing depth. Compared with non-shared clonotypes, the clonotypes found in all four sorted-subset donors had higher generation probabilities. Sampling was restricted to blood, and TCR repertoires in tissue are likely to differ from TCR repertoires in blood.

Sequencing used memory CD4+ T cells from PBMCs. This specimen's cell subset or site label, per the study, means: CD45RA-negative fraction. This sequence was found in a man younger than 35 in good health. Some clones in this sample may be carry-over from other donors' samples. Rearrangement joined TRBV6-6 to TRBJ1-1; a stretch of 9 junction bases matches TRBD1. CDR3 reads: CASSYTPTGGNTEAFF. The sequenced DNA is TGTGCCAGCAGTTACACCCCCACAGGGGGCAACACTGAAGCTTTCTTT.